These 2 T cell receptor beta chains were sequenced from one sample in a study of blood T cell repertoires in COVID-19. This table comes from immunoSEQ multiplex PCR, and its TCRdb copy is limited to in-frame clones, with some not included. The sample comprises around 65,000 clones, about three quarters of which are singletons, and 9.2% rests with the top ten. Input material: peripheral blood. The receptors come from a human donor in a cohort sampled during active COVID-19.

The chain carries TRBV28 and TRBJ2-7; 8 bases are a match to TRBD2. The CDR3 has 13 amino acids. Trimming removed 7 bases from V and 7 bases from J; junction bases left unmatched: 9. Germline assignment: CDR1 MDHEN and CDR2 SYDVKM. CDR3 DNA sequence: TGTGCCAGCACGGGAGGGGCAACGGGGGAGCAGTACTTC. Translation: CASTGGATGEQYF.

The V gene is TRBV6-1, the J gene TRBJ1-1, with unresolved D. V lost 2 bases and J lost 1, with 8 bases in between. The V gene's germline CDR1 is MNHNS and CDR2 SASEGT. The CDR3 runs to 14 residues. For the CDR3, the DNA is TGTGCCAGCAGTGAAAATTGGGCGAACACTGAAGCTTTCTTT. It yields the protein CASSENWANTEAFF.